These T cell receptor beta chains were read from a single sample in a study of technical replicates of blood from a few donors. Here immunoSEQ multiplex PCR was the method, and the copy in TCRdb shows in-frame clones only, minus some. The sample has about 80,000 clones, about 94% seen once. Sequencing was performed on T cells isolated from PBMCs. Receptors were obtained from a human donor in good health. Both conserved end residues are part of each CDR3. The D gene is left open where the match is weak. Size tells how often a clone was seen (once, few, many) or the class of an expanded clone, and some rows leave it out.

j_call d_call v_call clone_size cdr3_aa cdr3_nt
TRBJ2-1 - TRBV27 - CASSFTDSDNEQFF TGTGCCAGCAGTTTTACGGACTCTGACAATGAGCAGTTCTTC
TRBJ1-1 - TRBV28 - CASSLYQGKAFF TGTGCCAGCAGTTTATACCAGGGGAAAGCTTTCTTT
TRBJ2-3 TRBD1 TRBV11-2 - CASSLAGQLRTDTQYF TGTGCCAGCAGCTTAGCGGGACAGCTTAGGACAGATACGCAGTATTTT
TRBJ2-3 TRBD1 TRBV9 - CASSGTGATDTQYF TGTGCCAGCAGCGGGACAGGAGCCACAGATACGCAGTATTTT
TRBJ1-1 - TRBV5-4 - CASSVGSEAFF TGTGCCAGCAGCGTCGGGTCCGAAGCTTTCTTT
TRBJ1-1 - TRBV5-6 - CASSRGTITLTEAFF TGTGCCAGCAGCCGCGGGACTATTACGCTCACTGAAGCTTTCTTT
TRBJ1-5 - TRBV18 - CASSKGLQGNQPQHF TGTGCCAGCTCTAAGGGGCTACAGGGTAATCAGCCCCAGCATTTT
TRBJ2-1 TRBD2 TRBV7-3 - CASSFLAGVHEQFF TGTGCCAGCAGCTTCCTAGCGGGAGTCCATGAGCAGTTCTTC
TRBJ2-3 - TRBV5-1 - CASRQGTTDTQYF TGCGCCAGTAGGCAGGGAACCACAGATACGCAGTATTTT
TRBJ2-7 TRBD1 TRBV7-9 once CASSWDRRAVEQYF TGTGCCAGCAGCTGGGACAGGCGGGCGGTGGAGCAGTACTTC
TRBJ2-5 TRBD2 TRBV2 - CASSTGLAGETQYF TGTGCCAGCAGTACGGGACTAGCGGGTGAGACCCAGTACTTC
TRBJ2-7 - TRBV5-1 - CASRIDDSPYEQYF TGCGCCAGCAGGATTGACGACAGCCCCTACGAGCAGTACTTC
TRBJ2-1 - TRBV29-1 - CSVVRGSVTYNEQFF TGCAGCGTTGTTCGTGGGAGCGTAACATACAATGAGCAGTTCTTC
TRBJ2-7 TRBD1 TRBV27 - CASSSGPGTGVDEQYF TGTGCCAGCAGTTCAGGACCCGGGACAGGGGTAGACGAGCAGTACTTC
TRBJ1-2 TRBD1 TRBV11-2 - CASSSKTGVYGYTF TGTGCCAGCAGCTCTAAGACAGGGGTGTATGGCTACACCTTC
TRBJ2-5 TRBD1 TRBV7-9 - CASSLSGTGRAETQYF TGTGCCAGCAGCTTATCCGGGACAGGGCGGGCAGAGACCCAGTACTTC
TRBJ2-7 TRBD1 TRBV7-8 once CASSEYRGTHEQYF TGTGCCAGCAGCGAATACAGGGGCACACACGAGCAGTACTTC
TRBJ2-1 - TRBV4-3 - CASSQDQNEQFF TGCGCCAGCAGCCAAGATCAGAATGAGCAGTTCTTC
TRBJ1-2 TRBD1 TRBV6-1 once CASSVGRQGRYYGYTF TGTGCCAGCAGTGTCGGGAGACAGGGGCGCTACTATGGCTACACCTTC
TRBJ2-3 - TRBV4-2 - CASSQQTDTQYF TGTGCCAGCAGCCAACAGACAGATACGCAGTATTTT
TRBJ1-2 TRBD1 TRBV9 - CASSDRDRGQGYTF TGTGCCAGCAGCGACCGGGACAGGGGGCAAGGCTACACCTTC
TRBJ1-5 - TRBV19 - CASSINSGVVQPQHF TGTGCCAGTAGTATCAACTCAGGGGTGGTTCAGCCCCAGCATTTT
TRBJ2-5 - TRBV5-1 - CASEERPRETQYF TGCGCCAGCGAGGAGAGGCCTAGAGAGACCCAGTACTTC
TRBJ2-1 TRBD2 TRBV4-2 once CASSYLAGGANEQFF TGTGCCAGCAGCTATCTAGCGGGAGGAGCGAATGAGCAGTTCTTC
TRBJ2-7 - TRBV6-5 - CASSYSRTAYEQYF TGTGCCAGCAGTTACTCTAGGACAGCCTACGAGCAGTACTTC
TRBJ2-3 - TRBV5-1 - CASSLEDTQYF TGCGCCAGCAGCTTAGAGGATACGCAGTATTTT
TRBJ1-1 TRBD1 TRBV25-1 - CASSILRGQVYTAFF TGTGCCAGCAGTATCCTTCGGGGACAGGTTTATACAGCTTTCTTT
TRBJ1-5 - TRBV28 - CASSLLAGSNQPQHF TGTGCCAGCAGTTTACTAGCAGGTAGCAATCAGCCCCAGCATTTT
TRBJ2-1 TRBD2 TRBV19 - CASSFWTSIGEQFF TGTGCCAGTAGTTTTTGGACTAGTATAGGTGAGCAGTTCTTC
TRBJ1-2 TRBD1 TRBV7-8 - CASSLVDRDGYGYTF TGTGCCAGCAGCTTAGTCGACAGGGACGGCTATGGCTACACCTTC
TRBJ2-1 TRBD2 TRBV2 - CASRGTSGNNEQFF TGTGCCAGCCGCGGGACTAGCGGAAACAATGAGCAGTTCTTC
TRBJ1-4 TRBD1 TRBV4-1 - CASSQMGRGPTEKLFF TGCGCCAGCAGCCAAATGGGCAGGGGGCCAACGGAAAAACTGTTTTTT
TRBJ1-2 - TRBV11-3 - CASSTTGVGYTF TGTGCCAGCAGTACAACGGGGGTAGGCTACACCTTC
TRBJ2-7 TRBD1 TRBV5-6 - CASSFRDSDYEQYF TGTGCCAGCAGCTTCCGGGACAGTGACTACGAGCAGTACTTC
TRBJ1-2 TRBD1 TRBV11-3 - CASSLLTAGGQFHF TGTGCCAGCAGCTTATTGACCGCAGGGGGCCAGTTTCACTTC
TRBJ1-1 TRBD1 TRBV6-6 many CASTRQGITEAFF TGTGCCAGCACTAGACAGGGGATCACTGAAGCTTTCTTT
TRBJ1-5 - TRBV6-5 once CASSPDGGLNQPQHF TGTGCCAGCAGTCCCGACGGAGGCCTTAATCAGCCCCAGCATTTT
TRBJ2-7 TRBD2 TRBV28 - CASSLDSSGRSYEQYF TGTGCCAGCAGTCTAGACTCTAGCGGGAGATCCTACGAGCAGTACTTC
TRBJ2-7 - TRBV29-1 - CSVTLEDYEQYF TGCAGCGTTACCTTGGAGGACTACGAGCAGTACTTC
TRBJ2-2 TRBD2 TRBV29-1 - CSLAGGPRELFF TGCAGCTTAGCGGGAGGGCCACGGGAGCTGTTTTTT
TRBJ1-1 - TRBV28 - CASSLEVTEAFF TGTGCCAGCAGTTTAGAGGTTACTGAAGCTTTCTTT
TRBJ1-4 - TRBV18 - CASSRSPTGTNEKLFF TGTGCCAGCTCACGGTCCCCGACAGGCACTAATGAAAAACTGTTTTTT
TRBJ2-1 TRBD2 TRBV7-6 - CASSLGLAGAHEQFF TGTGCCAGCAGCTTGGGACTAGCGGGAGCTCATGAGCAGTTCTTC
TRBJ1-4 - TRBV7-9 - CASSPPYSTNEKLFF TGTGCCAGCAGCCCCCCTTATTCAACTAATGAAAAACTGTTTTTT
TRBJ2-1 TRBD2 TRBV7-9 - CASSSARGLEGNEQFF TGTGCCAGCAGCTCCGCCCGGGGACTAGAGGGCAATGAGCAGTTCTTC
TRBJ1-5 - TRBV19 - CASSMAPQGTQPQHF TGTGCCAGTAGTATGGCCCCACAGGGAACTCAGCCCCAGCATTTT
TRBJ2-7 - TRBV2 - CASSPTGFGTYEQYF TGTGCCAGCAGTCCCACAGGGTTCGGGACCTACGAGCAGTACTTC
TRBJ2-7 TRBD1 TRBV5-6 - CASSLPDRLIYEQYF TGTGCCAGCAGCTTGCCGGACAGGCTTATTTACGAGCAGTACTTC
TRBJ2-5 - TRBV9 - CASSAQTGTTQETQYF TGTGCCAGCAGCGCTCAGACAGGAACGACCCAAGAGACCCAGTACTTC
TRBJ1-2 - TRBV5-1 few CASSPDTNYGYTF TGCGCCAGCAGCCCTGACACTAACTATGGCTACACCTTC
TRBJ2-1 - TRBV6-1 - CASSEAGDYLGNEQFF TGTGCCAGCAGTGAGGCAGGGGACTACCTCGGCAATGAGCAGTTCTTC
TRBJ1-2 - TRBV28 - CASSLGGYGYTF TGTGCCAGCAGTTTGGGGGGGTACGGCTACACCTTC